This entry lists 4 T cell receptor beta chains sequenced from one sample in a study of neurological immune-mediated disorders. MiXCR, run by TCRdb on the 5' RACE reads, gives a single entry per CDR3 protein. This sample has fewer than 110,000 distinct CDR3 sequences; roughly a tenth occur once, and the top ten carry about 3%. Described time point: longitudinal time-point 3. Material for sequencing was PBMCs. Receptors originate from a female donor with HTLV-1-associated myelopathy (HAM/TSP).

At least ten counts were recorded for this clonotype. J is TRBJ2-3 and V is TRBV25-1; D gene unclear. V gave up 7 bases and J gave up 0 bases, with 8 bases separating them. Germline assignment: CDR1 MGHDK and CDR2 SYGVNS. The CDR3 is 13 residues long. CDR3 region: CASNRGSTDTQYF. The CDR3 nucleotides read TGTGCCAGCAACCGTGGCAGCACAGATACGCAGTATTTT.

This clonotype appeared many times. This rearrangement joins TRBV27 to TRBJ2-3, with D tentatively TRBD2 (5 bases). Looked up from germline, CDR1 is MNHEY and CDR2 is SMNVEV (reference sequence). The length of the CDR3 is 16 residues. V was trimmed by 2 bases and J by 0 bases, leaving 12 bases between them. The CDR3 nucleotides read TGTGCCAGCAGTTTAGCCAGGAGCGGAAGCACAGATACGCAGTATTTT. Protein product: CASSLARSGSTDTQYF.

The chain has TRBV5-1 and TRBJ2-4, with 9 bases matching TRBD1. Germline-derived CDR1 and CDR2 are SGHRS and YFSETQ. V lost 0 bases, J lost 1 base, and 2 bases stayed unmatched. CDR3 length: 16 amino acids. CDR3 sequence reads: CASSLGTGVAKNIQYF. The CDR3 coding sequence is TGCGCCAGCAGCTTGGGGACAGGGGTGGCCAAAAACATTCAGTACTTC.

At least ten counts were recorded for this clonotype. This chain connects TRBV29-1 to TRBJ1-5; D unresolved. The CDR3 contains 14 residues. V was clipped by 6 bases and J by 0 bases, with 12 bases between them. Germline-derived CDR1 and CDR2 are SQVTM and ANQGSEA. This CDR3 reads CSVADGISNQPQHF. The DNA for the CDR3 is TGCAGCGTGGCGGACGGAATTAGCAATCAGCCCCAGCATTTT.